This T cell receptor beta chain derives from a study of T cells in localized non-small cell lung cancer. The study's findings and limits: Of the top 100 tumor clones, median 57 were in adjacent lung, approximately 28 among its top 100.

Clones were sequenced by immunoSEQ multiplex PCR, and TCRdb holds only the in-frame ones, with some missing. The profile shows 5,200 or so clones, 84% of them singletons. Remarks on this clone: Its target is unknown.

V was pared by 4 bases and J by 2 bases, with 7 bases between. CDR1 is MGHRA and CDR2 is YSYEKL in the germline V gene. This CDR3 comprises 13 residues. Sequencing used peripheral blood mononuclear cells, obtained before any cancer treatment. This TCR came from a female donor aged 60 or older with stage II lung adenocarcinoma. The chain is built from TRBV4-1 and TRBJ2-3, with TRBD2 as a possible D gene (6 bases). The CDR3 sequence is CASSRGDTDTQYF. The CDR3 DNA reads as TGCGCCAGCAGCCGGGGGGACACAGATACGCAGTATTTT.